This T cell receptor beta chain stems from a study of T cells in Graves' hyperthyroidism and ophthalmopathy. Across the whole study: Specimen type is peripheral blood, collected at initial diagnosis prior to any treatment. Study-wide points: Ophthalmopathy onset followed model prediction by a median about 6.5 months.

V lost 1 base to trimming and J lost 5 bases; unmatched junction nucleotides: 10. The germline V gene has CDR1 DFQATT and CDR2 SNEGSKA (reference sequence). The CDR3 covers 16 residues. This clonotype was observed many times. Its antigen is still unknown. RNA transcripts provided the source from which TCR beta CDR3 regions were amplified. A first-round RT-PCR of the TCR CDR3 used the HTBI primer set. In TCRdb, the multiplex PCR reads were re-called with MiXCR into one record per CDR3 protein. Here the sample spans 650,000 to 750,000 distinct CDR3 sequences, less than 15% being singletons. This TCR was recovered from a woman aged 18-29 years with Graves' hyperthyroidism. The J gene is TRBJ2-3, the V gene TRBV20-1; 9 positions match TRBD2. Sample: blood. The CDR3 DNA sequence: TGCAGTGCTAGAGTTGACGCGGGAGGGCCTGGAGATACGCAGTATTTT. It is translated as CSARVDAGGPGDTQYF.